This T cell receptor (beta chain) emerged from a study of beta chain features in type 1 diabetes listed by TCRdb under 2018. General notes on the study: No differences in mean age, gender distribution, total cell number or subset yield were found between patients and healthy donors. In the study, TCRB repertoires of sorted circulating CD4+ T cell subsets from recently diagnosed type 1 diabetes patients were compared with those of matched healthy donors. A total of 90 million to 130 million sorted cells were examined across all samples, and a strong correlation was observed between cell number per subset and RNA yield. Regulatory and stem cell-like memory subsets were obtained from only 8 patients and about eight healthy donors, while naive and central memory subsets were obtained from all 28 donors. The study at large found these results: Because cDNA was sequenced instead of genomic DNA, highly expressing activated cells could be over-represented, though the groups showed no difference in activation or CD3 levels. Only small numbers of individuals were included in the HLA sub-analyses, which left unresolved whether HLA type had any influence on TCRB rearrangement. Shorter templates might have been favored by PCR, but patient and control samples were amplified and corrected together, so both groups would have been affected equally by any skew. Naive, central memory and regulatory TCRB repertoires appeared more similar among patients than among healthy donors. Fewer insertions and more nucleotide deletions at VDJ recombination sites were observed in patients with type 1 diabetes, implying thymic rearrangement abnormalities. Type 1 diabetes patients showed a moderate but significant shortening of TCRB CDR3 length in all four CD4+ subsets.

A single peripheral blood draw of around 0.11 L on average was collected from each donor into heparinised tubes. A BD FACSAria II was used to sort naive, central memory, regulatory and stem cell-like memory CD4+ T cells with a panel that included CD45RO, CCR7, CD25, CD127, CD95 and CD27. Every sorted population had a purity above 95%. PBMCs were isolated immediately by Lymphoprep density gradient centrifugation and stained directly without culture. To minimize batch effects, samples were stained and sorted in pairs, one healthy donor with one patient per experiment. The entire isolated RNA was reverse transcribed using the High Capacity cDNA Reverse Transcription Kit, and thus expressed TCRB transcripts were sequenced. Naive, central memory and regulatory T cell samples underwent deep immunoSEQ sequencing, averaging approximately 3.3 million total reads per sample. After sorted cells were lysed in RLT buffer, RNA was extracted with DNase-treated RNeasy Micro or Mini kits, with the choice depending on cell number. Each cell subset was processed separately to prevent cross-contamination, with patient and healthy donor samples processed together. The immunoSEQ multiplex PCR was used to amplify TCRB sequences from cDNA, yielding 87-bp fragments that span the CDR3 region. Amplicons were sequenced on the Illumina HiSeq platform. Per the original workflow: Synthetic template baselines were used to correct PCR bias computationally, reads within Hamming distance 2 were collapsed, and singletons that could not be merged were discarded. Reads were aligned against IMGT so that V, D and J genes, CDR3 length and insertions or deletions at six rearrangement sites could be assigned. Within each subset, clonotype counts were normalized to the number of sorted cells before true diversity and Gini coefficients were calculated with the tcR R package. The overlap coefficient, calculated on TCRB nucleotide sequences, was used to quantify repertoire sharing. What TCRdb holds here is the immuneACCESS table cut down to in-frame rearrangements. Part of the clones is not present; checked against another copy, under half of the missing clones reflect an unresolved V gene, and the others are unexplained. Clone size and the V and J calls come from that table; the DNA yielded D and trimming. The sample table contains about 140,000 clones; only one count was recorded for about 13% of them. In total, the top ten clones hold approximately 1.3% of the sample.

Details on this clone: Its antigen is unknown. No clone much larger than this one lies a single base away; base qualities are absent.

The CDR3 starts with the cysteine, ends with the phenylalanine, and has 13 residues. The entry retains the CDR3 DNA only, 39 bases that are in frame from base 1. According to the germline V gene, CDR1 reads MNHEY and CDR2 reads SVGAGI. Relative to germline, V is 4 bases shorter and J is 1 base shorter, with 7 bases between their ends. Sequencing was carried out using central memory CD4+ T cells from blood. This sequence was found in a young man with type 1 diabetes. The chain uses TRBV6-5 and TRBJ2-5; confidence is insufficient to name the D gene. The nucleotide sequence reads TGTGCCAGCAGTTTGGCAGTCCAAGAGACCCAGTACTTC. This is translated as CASSLAVQETQYF.